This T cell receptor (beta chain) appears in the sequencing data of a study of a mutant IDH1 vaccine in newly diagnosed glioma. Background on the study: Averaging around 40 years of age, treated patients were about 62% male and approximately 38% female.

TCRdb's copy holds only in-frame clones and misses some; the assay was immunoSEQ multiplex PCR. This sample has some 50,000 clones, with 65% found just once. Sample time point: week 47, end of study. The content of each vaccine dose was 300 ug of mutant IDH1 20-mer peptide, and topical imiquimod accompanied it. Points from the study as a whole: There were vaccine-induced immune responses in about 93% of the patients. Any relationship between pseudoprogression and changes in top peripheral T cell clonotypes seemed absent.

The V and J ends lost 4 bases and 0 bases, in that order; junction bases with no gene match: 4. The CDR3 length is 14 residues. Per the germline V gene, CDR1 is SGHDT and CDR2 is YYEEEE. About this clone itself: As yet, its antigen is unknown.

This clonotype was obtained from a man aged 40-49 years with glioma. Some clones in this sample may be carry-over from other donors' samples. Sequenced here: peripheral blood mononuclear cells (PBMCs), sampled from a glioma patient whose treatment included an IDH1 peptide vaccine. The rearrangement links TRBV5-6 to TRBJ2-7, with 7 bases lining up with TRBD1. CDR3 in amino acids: CASSPWTGSYEQYF. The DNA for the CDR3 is TGTGCCAGCAGCCCATGGACAGGCTCCTACGAGCAGTACTTC. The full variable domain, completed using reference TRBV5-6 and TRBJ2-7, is DAGVTQSPTHLIKTRGQQVTLRCSPKSGHDTVSWYQQALGQGPQFIFQYYEEEERQRGNFPDRFSGHQFPNYSSELNVNALLLGDSALYLCASSPWTGSYEQYFGPGTRLTVT.